One and the same sample provided the 22 T cell receptor beta chains below, sequenced in a study of CD8+ T cells in alopecia areata. Extracted RNA was reverse transcribed into cDNA, the sequencing template. The repertoire was sequenced with immunoSEQ multiplex PCR; TCRdb's copy has only in-frame clones and lacks some. The data contain approximately 280,000 clones, roughly 50% of them singletons. Stated treatment: oral pan-JAK inhibitor, 5-10 mg twice daily. Sequenced material: CD4+ T cells sorted from blood, taken at week 24, from a patient treated with tofacitinib. These receptors were taken from a human donor with alopecia areata.

The V gene is TRBV29-1, the J gene TRBJ2-5; TRBD2 matches 7 bases. CDR3 length equals 13 residues. V lost 5 bases to trimming and J lost 4 bases; unmatched junction nucleotides: 7. Germline CDR1 and CDR2: SQVTM and ANQGSEA. This chain's CDR3 is CSVRAGPPETQYF. The CDR3 nucleotides are TGCAGCGTTCGAGCGGGGCCCCCAGAGACCCAGTACTTC.

V usage is TRBV7-2 and J usage is TRBJ2-5; D might be TRBD2 (6 bases). V was shortened by 6 bases and J by 4 bases, with 18 bases between the two germline ends. CDR3 size: 15 residues. Germline values: CDR1 SGHTA, CDR2 FQGNSA. This chain's CDR3 is CASRAGTEPGETQYF. For the CDR3, the DNA is TGTGCCAGCAGGGCCGGGACTGAACCGGGAGAGACCCAGTACTTC.

The rearrangement uses TRBV5-5 and TRBJ2-2; no clear D gene. CDR3 length: 15 amino acids. Germline V lookup: CDR1 SGHKS, CDR2 YYEKEE (reference sequence). Trimming removed 2 bases from V and 4 bases from J, with 12 bases in between. CDR3 region: CASSFRSNPTGELFF. CDR3 DNA: TGTGCCAGCAGCTTTCGAAGCAACCCCACCGGGGAGCTGTTTTTT.

This clone came up once. The chain couples TRBV7-8 to TRBJ2-2; TRBD1 or TRBD2 may be the D gene (5 bases each). V gave up 5 bases and J gave up 5 bases, with 18 bases separating them. CDR1 and CDR2 from the germline V gene are SGHVS and FQNEAQ. CDR3 length: 16 amino acids. The CDR3 region has the DNA TGTGCCAGCAGCGAGGGACCATTACATTATACCGGGGAGCTGTTTTTT. Protein product: CASSEGPLHYTGELFF.

The table lists this clone with a few counts. The CDR3 reads CASSLDGQETQYF. CDR3 nucleotides: TGCGCCAGCAGTCTAGACGGGCAAGAGACCCAGTACTTC. The genes are TRBV23-1 and TRBJ2-5; D is ambiguous. TRBV23-1 is an ORF, and what it does is uncertain. Trimming took off 4 bases at V and 2 bases at J, with 8 bases between the two ends. The CDR3 is 13 residues long.

The V call is TRBV2, the J call TRBJ1-1; 7 nucleotides align to TRBD1. Germline values: CDR1 SNHLY, CDR2 FYNNEI. The V and J ends lost 6 bases and 5 bases, in that order; junction bases with no gene match: 6. The CDR3 consists of 13 residues. CDR3 protein: CASSPGGFTEAFF. CDR3 sequence (DNA): TGTGCCAGCAGCCCAGGGGGGTTTACTGAAGCTTTCTTT.

The chain joins TRBV23-1 to TRBJ1-5; D not certain. TRBV23-1 carries the ORF label, with uncertain function. V gave up 4 bases and J gave up 9 bases, with 22 bases separating them. The CDR3 sequence is 16 residues long. The chain's CDR3 is CASSRIGRTEDGPQHF. The CDR3 DNA is TGCGCCAGCAGTCGCATCGGGCGGACGGAGGATGGGCCCCAGCATTTT.

Only one count was recorded for this clone. This chain joins TRBV4-3 and TRBJ1-5, with no clear D. Germline lookup yields CDR1 LGHNA and CDR2 YSLEER. The CDR3 covers 14 residues. V gave up 4 bases and J gave up 4 bases, with 11 bases separating them. The CDR3 sequence is CASSPAGGNQPQHF. The DNA for the CDR3 is TGCGCCAGCAGCCCCGCGGGAGGGAATCAGCCCCAGCATTTT.

The CDR3 region is CASSPPTGSSPGANVLTF. The CDR3 nucleotides are TGTGCCAGCAGCCCCCCGACAGGGAGTAGCCCTGGGGCCAACGTCCTGACTTTC. The rearrangement joins TRBV7-9 to TRBJ2-6, with 7 bases lining up with TRBD1. V gave up 5 bases and J gave up 2 bases; unmatched junction bases: 12. Germline V gives CDR1 SEHNR, CDR2 FQNEAQ (reference sequence). The CDR3 is made up of 18 amino acids.

V and J are TRBV6-5 and TRBJ1-1; D call uncertain. The CDR3 runs 15 residues. The germline V gene encodes CDR1 MNHEY and CDR2 SVGAGI. Between the trimmed V and J ends, which lost 8 bases and 0 bases, there was a span of 16 bases. Here the CDR3 reads CASGNPLSMNTEAFF. For the CDR3, the DNA is TGTGCCAGCGGCAACCCCTTAAGTATGAACACTGAAGCTTTCTTT.

The sample holds a few counts of this clone. The V call is TRBV7-9, the J call TRBJ2-3; D is perhaps TRBD1 (6 bases). The CDR3 runs 16 residues. Per the germline V gene, CDR1 is SEHNR and CDR2 is FQNEAQ (reference sequence). Trimming shortened V by 3 bases and J by 2 bases, and 15 bases separated the two germline ends. CDR3 region: CASSFIAGVHTDTQYF. The DNA for the CDR3 is TGTGCCAGCAGCTTCATAGCAGGGGTACACACAGATACGCAGTATTTT.

The rearrangement uses TRBV4-1 and TRBJ1-5; D not certain. Trimming left V 2 bases short and J 6 bases short, with 11 bases between. Germline CDR1 is MGHRA and CDR2 is YSYEKL. The CDR3 contains 14 residues. CDR3 sequence: CASSQRGILQPQHF. CDR3 DNA sequence: TGCGCCAGCAGCCAAAGAGGGATACTTCAGCCCCAGCATTTT.

This clone has just a few counts. V gene TRBV2 combines with J gene TRBJ1-5, with 8 bases fitting TRBD1. V lost 7 bases to trimming and J lost 7 bases; unmatched junction nucleotides: 6. Germline CDR1 SNHLY, CDR2 FYNNEI. The CDR3 length is 13 residues. In DNA form, the CDR3 reads TGTGCCAGCAATTCAGGGGGCGGACAGCCCCAGCATTTT. Residues: CASNSGGGQPQHF.

The rearrangement uses TRBV5-1 and TRBJ2-3, with D unresolved. The CDR3 has 15 amino acids. The germline CDR1 and CDR2 sequences are SGHRS and YFSETQ. V was trimmed by 5 bases and J by 0 bases, leaving 13 bases between them. CDR3 bases: TGCGCCAGCAGGCTCCCCACTTCGAGCACAGATACGCAGTATTTT. Its translation: CASRLPTSSTDTQYF.

The V gene is TRBV5-6, the J gene TRBJ2-1; D perhaps matches TRBD2 (5 bases). There are 15 residues in the CDR3. Germline V gene data show CDR1 as SGHDT and CDR2 as YYEEEE. V gave up 0 bases and J gave up 7 bases, with 14 bases separating them. The CDR3 loop reads CASSLGGAGANEQFF. As DNA, the CDR3 is TGTGCCAGCAGCTTGGGGGGAGCAGGCGCGAATGAGCAGTTCTTC.

The chain has TRBV2 and TRBJ1-2; D is unclear. Between the trimmed V and J ends, which lost 5 bases and 7 bases, there was a span of 14 bases. This CDR3 has 13 amino acids. Per the germline V gene, CDR1 is SNHLY and CDR2 is FYNNEI. In DNA form, the CDR3 reads TGTGCCAGCAGTCCCTCGGAGGGTTCTGGCTACACCTTC. Its translation is CASSPSEGSGYTF.

J is TRBJ1-1 and V is TRBV29-1, with D perhaps TRBD1 (5 bases). Between the trimmed V and J ends, which lost 7 bases and 0 bases, there was a span of 12 bases. Per germline, CDR1 SQVTM and CDR2 ANQGSEA. The CDR3 extends over 13 amino acids. The CDR3 DNA follows: TGCAGCGCTGAGGGACGGATGAACACTGAAGCTTTCTTT. This gives the protein CSAEGRMNTEAFF. Full variable domain (missing parts from reference TRBV29-1 and TRBJ1-1): SAVISQKPSRDICQRGTSLTIQCQVDSQVTMMFWYRQQPGQSLTLIATANQGSEATYESGFVIDKFPISRPNLTFSTLTVSNMSPEDSSIYLCSAEGRMNTEAFFGQGTRLTVV.

The rearrangement joins TRBV7-9 to TRBJ1-5, with a tentative D call TRBD1 (5 bases). CDR1 is SEHNR, CDR2 FQNEAQ, per germline (reference sequence). V was clipped by 5 bases and J by 5 bases, with 22 bases between them. This CDR3 has 17 residues. The CDR3 here is CASSRNSGGVGDQPQHF. The DNA for the CDR3 is TGTGCCAGCAGCCGTAACTCTGGAGGGGTTGGTGATCAGCCCCAGCATTTT.

The chain has TRBV6-5 and TRBJ2-4, with TRBD2 identical over 9 bases. This CDR3 comprises 15 residues. The V segment lost 0 bases and the J segment 7 bases; nucleotides outside the gene matches: 4. Germline V gives CDR1 MNHEY, CDR2 SVGAGI. The CDR3 loop is CASSYSRGGVNIQYF. The CDR3 coding sequence is TGTGCCAGCAGTTACTCTCGCGGGGGGGTGAACATTCAGTACTTC.

The chain uses TRBV4-1 and TRBJ1-4, with a tentative D call TRBD1 (6 bases). The CDR3 is 15 residues long. Per the germline V gene, CDR1 is MGHRA and CDR2 is YSYEKL. Trimming took 5 bases from V and 6 from J, leaving 16 bases between them. The CDR3 region is CASSSTDKGDEKLFF. The CDR3 region has the DNA TGCGCCAGCAGCTCGACTGACAAGGGGGATGAAAAACTGTTTTTT.

The chain employs TRBV23-1 and TRBJ1-1; no clear D gene. TRBV23-1 is noted as an ORF with a role that remains uncertain. The CDR3 sequence is 11 residues long. Trimming stripped 0 bases from V and 9 bases from J, with 5 bases between. CDR3 protein: CASSQSNKAFF. Written as DNA, the CDR3 is TGCGCCAGCAGTCAATCAAATAAAGCTTTCTTT.

The rearrangement uses TRBV4-1 and TRBJ2-5; the D is unclear. CDR1 is MGHRA, CDR2 YSYEKL, per germline. The CDR3 length is 15 residues. V lost 1 base and J lost 0, with 9 bases in between. The CDR3 DNA reads TGCGCCAGCAGCCAAGTTACGGCAGACCAAGAGACCCAGTACTTC. The encoded protein is CASSQVTADQETQYF.